This passage covers 24 T cell receptor beta chains from one sample sequenced in a study of blood T cell repertoires in COVID-19. Using immunoSEQ multiplex PCR, the repertoire was profiled, and TCRdb retains in-frame clones only, with some absent. The sample lists around 220,000 clones, less than 85% occurring once. Sequenced material: peripheral blood. These receptors originate from a woman aged 80 or over with active or convalescent COVID-19.

V usage is TRBV2 and J usage is TRBJ2-6, with D perhaps matching TRBD2 (6 bases). The CDR3 length is 17 residues. Germline CDR1 SNHLY, CDR2 FYNNEI. V lost 2 bases and J lost 0, with 11 bases in between. The CDR3 DNA follows: TGTGCCAGCAGTGAATTGCGCGGGGACTCTGGGGCCAACGTCCTGACTTTC. Its protein is CASSELRGDSGANVLTF.

The J gene is TRBJ2-7, the V gene TRBV27; 9 bases map to TRBD2. Germline V CDR1 and CDR2: MNHEY, SMNVEV (reference sequence). V dropped 6 bases and J dropped 5; count of bases not matched to a gene: 5. The CDR3 has 13 amino acids. The DNA for the CDR3 is TGTGCCAGCAGCCCCGGACTAGCGAACGAGCAGTACTTC. Translated: CASSPGLANEQYF.

The V gene is TRBV7-9, the J gene TRBJ1-1, with D possibly TRBD1 on 6 matching bases. Germline V gives CDR1 SEHNR, CDR2 FQNEAQ (reference sequence). Trimming took off 1 base at V and 1 base at J, with 10 bases between the two ends. The CDR3 consists of 15 residues. CDR3 sequence: CASSLVGGGNTEAFF. The CDR3 DNA follows: TGTGCCAGCAGCTTAGTTGGGGGCGGGAACACTGAAGCTTTCTTT.

This clone was seen only a few times. V and J are TRBV5-6 and TRBJ1-5; 7 positions agree with TRBD1. Losses at the gene ends were 5 bases for V and 5 bases for J; bases not matched to a gene: 13. The CDR3 spans 16 residues. The germline V gene encodes CDR1 SGHDT and CDR2 YYEEEE. Here the CDR3 DNA reads TGTGCCAGCAGTCGTTTGGGGGACAGTGAGGATCAGCCCCAGCATTTT. It specifies CASSRLGDSEDQPQHF. Combining the CDR3 with reference TRBV5-6 and TRBJ1-5 gives the whole variable domain DAGVTQSPTHLIKTRGQQVTLRCSPKSGHDTVSWYQQALGQGPQFIFQYYEEEERQRGNFPDRFSGHQFPNYSSELNVNALLLGDSALYLCASSRLGDSEDQPQHFGDGTRLSIL.

This chain joins TRBV28 and TRBJ2-7, with D perhaps TRBD1 (5 bases). Trimming left V 3 bases short and J 5 bases short, with 11 bases between. This CDR3 has 13 amino acids. Germline V CDR1 and CDR2: MDHEN, SYDVKM. CDR3 in amino acids: CASSLTEPNEQYF. CDR3 bases: TGTGCCAGCAGTTTGACAGAACCCAACGAGCAGTACTTC.

The rearrangement joins TRBV29-1 to TRBJ2-5; D call uncertain. Looked up from germline, CDR1 is SQVTM and CDR2 is ANQGSEA. CDR3 length: 12 amino acids. With 2 bases removed from V and 4 bases from J, the gap between germline ends came to 8 bases. The CDR3 DNA is TGCAGCGTTGAAAGCCTAGGAGAGACCCAGTACTTC. It is translated as CSVESLGETQYF.

The chain employs TRBV21-1 and TRBJ1-4; TRBD1, the table's D call, lacks a check against the DNA. TRBV21-1 is an annotated pseudogene. The CDR3 has 16 residues. The CDR3 here is CASSKPGTGSNEKLFF. The CDR3 DNA sequence: TGTGCCAGCAGCAAGCCCGGGACAGGGAGTAATGAAAAACTGTTTTTT.

The V gene is TRBV10-1, the J gene TRBJ2-5; possibly TRBD2 for D (6 bases). There are 13 residues in the CDR3. Trimming pared 5 bases from V and 4 bases from J, leaving 11 bases between. The germline V gene has CDR1 WNHNN and CDR2 SYGVQD (reference sequence). The CDR3 bases are TGCGCCAGCAGTCGGGAGCTTGGAGAGACCCAGTACTTC. Its translation is CASSRELGETQYF.

The genes are TRBV5-5 and TRBJ2-1; 9 nucleotides agree with TRBD2. This CDR3 spans 16 amino acids. Germline values: CDR1 SGHKS, CDR2 YYEKEE (reference sequence). Germline trimming cut 3 bases from V and 6 bases from J; bases unmatched to any gene: 10. The CDR3 DNA is TGTGCCAGCAGCTCGGCCGGGACTAGCTTTATCAATGAGCAGTTCTTC. Encoded protein: CASSSAGTSFINEQFF.

The rearrangement uses TRBV3-1 (or the pseudogene TRBV3-2) and TRBJ1-6; no firm D call. CDR1 and CDR2 from the germline V gene are LGHDT and YNNKEL (reference sequence). V lost 6 bases, J lost 5 bases, and 11 bases lay in between. The CDR3 sequence is 14 residues long. DNA of the CDR3: TGTGCCAGCAGGCCGGGAGTGGATAATTCACCCCTCCACTTT. Amino acids: CASRPGVDNSPLHF.

J is TRBJ2-3 and V is TRBV6-4; 7 bases match TRBD1. The CDR3 spans 17 residues. The V and J ends lost 0 bases and 1 base, in that order; junction bases with no gene match: 7. Germline CDR1 MRHNA, CDR2 SNTAGT. CDR3 nucleotides: TGTGCCAGCAGTGACTCTCGGGCAGGGGGTGGCACAGATACGCAGTATTTT. Translating it yields CASSDSRAGGGTDTQYF.

This clone showed up just once. The chain carries TRBV19 and TRBJ2-7, with 7 bases that match TRBD2. Germline V gene lookup returns CDR1 LNHDA and CDR2 SQIVND (reference sequence). V gave up 5 bases and J gave up 6 bases; unmatched junction bases: 7. The CDR3 length is 13 residues. CDR3 in DNA: TGTGCCAGTAGTTGGCGGGAGCCTGGCGAGCAGTACTTC. It translates to CASSWREPGEQYF.

The V and J genes are TRBV7-2 and TRBJ1-2, with D possibly being TRBD1 (5 bases). Germline loops: CDR1 SGHTA, CDR2 FQGNSA. The V end was cut by 3 bases, the J end by 6 bases, with 11 bases between. This CDR3 spans 13 amino acids. DNA for the CDR3: TGTGCCAGCAGCTTGTCCTCAGGGAATGGCTACACCTTC. Its translation is CASSLSSGNGYTF.

This clone was detected only a few times. The V gene is TRBV6-2 or TRBV6-3, the J gene TRBJ1-5; 8 bases fit TRBD1. The CDR3 runs 15 residues. V was clipped by 5 bases and J by 2 bases; unmatched bases: 5. The germline V gene encodes CDR1 MNHEY and CDR2 SVGEGT. The CDR3 DNA follows: TGTGCCAGCAGTGGACAGGGTCGGGGCAATCAGCCCCAGCATTTT. It specifies CASSGQGRGNQPQHF.

The CDR3 spells CASSLRAGGQEDTQYF. DNA for the CDR3: TGCGCCAGCAGCTTGCGCGCGGGAGGGCAGGAAGATACGCAGTATTTT. The J gene is TRBJ2-3, the V gene TRBV5-1, with 9 nucleotides matching TRBD2. Unmatched junction bases numbered 8, after V lost 1 base and J lost 5 bases. Germline V gives CDR1 SGHRS, CDR2 YFSETQ. The CDR3 length is 16 residues.

J is TRBJ2-1 and V is TRBV19; 7 nucleotides line up with TRBD1. V shed 0 bases and J 3 bases; nucleotides not matched to a gene: 2. The CDR3 has 15 amino acids. From germline, CDR1 is LNHDA and CDR2 SQIVND (reference sequence). CDR3: CASSIEGTVYNEQFF. The CDR3 DNA follows: TGTGCCAGTAGTATAGAGGGGACAGTCTACAATGAGCAGTTCTTC.

The V call is TRBV5-1, the J call TRBJ2-3; D is possibly TRBD2 (6 bases). The CDR3 spans 15 residues. The ends were cut back, 5 bases at V and 3 bases at J, with 16 bases in the middle. Germline-derived CDR1 and CDR2 are SGHRS and YFSETQ. The CDR3 loop is CASSEAGKGTDTQYF. The CDR3 nucleotides are TGCGCCAGCAGTGAAGCGGGTAAAGGGACAGATACGCAGTATTTT.

CDR3 DNA sequence: TGTGCCAGCACCCGTATCACAGGGTACACTGAAGCTTTCTTT. Translating gives CASTRITGYTEAFF. The chain is built from TRBV5-6 and TRBJ1-1; a weak D match, TRBD1 (6 bases). Germline loops: CDR1 SGHDT, CDR2 YYEEEE. V was pared by 6 bases and J by 3 bases, with 15 bases between. There are 14 residues in the CDR3.

The DNA for the CDR3 is TGTGCCAGCAGCCTAAGGGACAGCACCGGGGAGCTGTTTTTT. Protein sequence: CASSLRDSTGELFF. J is TRBJ2-2 and V is TRBV3-1 (or the pseudogene TRBV3-2), with TRBD1 matching 7 bases. This CDR3 spans 14 amino acids. Germline-derived CDR1 and CDR2 are LGHDT and YNNKEL (reference sequence). V trimming: 4 bases; J trimming: 4 bases; junction bases outside the gene matches: 3.

The J gene is TRBJ1-4, the V gene TRBV2; TRBD1 is a possible D gene (6 bases). With 7 bases removed from V and 8 bases from J, the gap between germline ends came to 14 bases. This CDR3 region has 13 residues. Germline V gene lookup returns CDR1 SNHLY and CDR2 FYNNEI. For the CDR3, the DNA is TGTGCCAGCATCGGGGACGGGACAGAAAAACTGTTTTTT. Translating it yields CASIGDGTEKLFF. Drawing the rest from reference TRBV2 and TRBJ1-4, the complete variable domain is EPEVTQTPSHQVTQMGQEVILRCVPISNHLYFYWYRQILGQKVEFLVSFYNNEISEKSEIFDDQFSVERPDGSNFTLKIRSTKLEDSAMYFCASIGDGTEKLFFGSGTQLSVL.

The J gene is TRBJ2-3, the V gene TRBV7-9; no clear D. The CDR3 totals 12 residues. Germline V gives CDR1 SEHNR, CDR2 FQNEAQ (reference sequence). Trimming took 1 base from V and 8 from J, leaving 7 bases between them. DNA for the CDR3: TGTGCCAGCAGCTTAGATCCGGTTACGCAGTATTTT. Its translation: CASSLDPVTQYF. Variable domain in full (rest from reference TRBV7-9 and TRBJ2-3): DTGVSQNPRHKITKRGQNVTFRCDPISEHNRLYWYRQTLGQGPEFLTYFQNEAQLEKSRLLSDRFSAERPKGSFSTLEIQRTEQGDSAMYLCASSLDPVTQYFGPGTRLTVL.

The chain combines TRBV4-1 with TRBJ2-3, with 9 bases identical to TRBD2. The CDR3 sequence is 18 residues long. Germline lookup yields CDR1 MGHRA and CDR2 YSYEKL. The V segment lost 1 base and the J segment 3 bases; nucleotides outside the gene matches: 11. CDR3 loop: CASSQVPPAGGGTDTQYF. The CDR3 region has the DNA TGCGCCAGCAGCCAAGTCCCTCCAGCGGGGGGCGGTACAGATACGCAGTATTTT.

The chain has TRBV6-5 and TRBJ2-7; D is unclear. Germline values: CDR1 MNHEY, CDR2 SVGAGI. The CDR3 is 12 residues long. Trimming left V 6 bases short and J 2 bases short, with 8 bases between. The CDR3 spells CASSRATYEQYF. Written as DNA, the CDR3 is TGTGCCAGCAGCCGAGCCACCTACGAGCAGTACTTC.

About this clone: One junction end disagrees with the germline gene, perhaps due to a read error. This chain connects TRBV7-7 to TRBJ2-1; TRBD2 is a possible D gene (6 bases). The CDR3 is 16 amino acids. In germline, CDR1 is SSHAT, CDR2 FNYEAQ (reference sequence). The CDR3 nucleotides are TGTGCTAGCAGCCCGGGTAGACTAGTCGTAGACAATGAGCAGTTCTTC. It is translated as CASSPGRLVVDNEQFF. Supplemented by reference TRBV7-7 and TRBJ2-1, the full variable domain reads GAGVSQSPRYKVTKRGQDVTLRCDPISSHATLYWYQQALGQGPEFLTYFNYEAQPDKSGLPSDRFSAERPEGSISTLTIQRTEQRDSAMYRCASSPGRLVVDNEQFFGPGTRLTVL.